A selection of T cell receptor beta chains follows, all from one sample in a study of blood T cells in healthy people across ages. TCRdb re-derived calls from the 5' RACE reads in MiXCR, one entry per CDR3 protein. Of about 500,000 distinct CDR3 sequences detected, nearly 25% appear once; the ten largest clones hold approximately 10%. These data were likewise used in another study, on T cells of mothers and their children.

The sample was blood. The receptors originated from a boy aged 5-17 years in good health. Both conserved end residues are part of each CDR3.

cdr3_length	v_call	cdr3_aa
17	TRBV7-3	CATPIRRGGGGNQPQHF
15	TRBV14	CASSSRTSGVAEQYF
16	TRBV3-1	CASSQGAGTLEETQYF
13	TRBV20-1	CSAGASNTGELFF
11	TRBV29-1	CSGDLDTEAFF
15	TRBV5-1	CASSISGTGGDTQYF
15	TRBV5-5	CASSSSGRTGYGYTF
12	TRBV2	CASSELYNEQFF
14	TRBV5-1	CASSAGQEYNEQFF
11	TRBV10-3	CAISEGGHVRF
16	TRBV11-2	CASSLHEALYQETQYF
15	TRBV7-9	CASSDRGASTDTQYF
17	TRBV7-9	CASSFPLRGAVTDTQYF
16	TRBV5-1	CASSLDVGSGGDTQYF
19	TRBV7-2	CASSPSLGTGFSGANVLTF
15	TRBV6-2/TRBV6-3	CASWRGQDQNYGYTF
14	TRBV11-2	CASRLAGVTDTQYF
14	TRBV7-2	CASSSSGTKETQYF
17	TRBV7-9	CASSALITGPLGEKLFF
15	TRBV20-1	CSARDRGRSTDTQYF